This entry lists 10 T cell receptor beta chains sequenced from one sample in a study of blood T cell repertoires in COVID-19. Repertoires were generated with immunoSEQ multiplex PCR, while TCRdb's copy carries only in-frame clones and drops some. The table lists roughly 280,000 clones, around 88% of them singletons. Material for sequencing was peripheral blood. Receptor source: a man aged 25-45 years with active or convalescent COVID-19.

Concerning this clone itself: One end of the junction does not line up with germline, which may come from a read error. The chain employs TRBV7-6 and TRBJ2-1, with no clear D. The CDR3 consists of 15 residues. In germline, CDR1 is SGHVS, CDR2 FNYEAQ. The CDR3 spells CASSRPYDSNNEQFF. For the CDR3, the DNA is TGTGCCAGCAGCCGTCCTTATGACTCCAACAATGAGCAGTTCTTC.

The chain combines TRBV2 with TRBJ2-7; D perhaps matches TRBD1 (5 bases). The V and J ends lost 6 bases and 2 bases respectively, with 14 bases between them. Germline V gene data show CDR1 as SNHLY and CDR2 as FYNNEI. The CDR3 extends over 14 amino acids. CDR3 sequence reads: CASSADIGAYEQYF. As DNA, the CDR3 is TGTGCCAGCAGCGCCGACATAGGGGCCTACGAGCAGTACTTC.

The chain employs TRBV7-2 and TRBJ1-4, with a possible D match to TRBD1 (5 bases). This CDR3 is built from 14 residues. V gave up 5 bases and J gave up 7 bases, with 14 bases separating them. From germline, CDR1 is SGHTA and CDR2 FQGNSA. The DNA of the CDR3 is TGTGCCAGCAGCCTTTTTTCCCAGGGTGAAAAACTGTTTTTT. This translates into CASSLFSQGEKLFF. The full variable domain, completed using reference TRBV7-2 and TRBJ1-4, is GAGVSQSPSNKVTEKGKDVELRCDPISGHTALYWYRQSLGQGLEFLIYFQGNSAPDKSGLPSDRFSAERTGGSVSTLTIQRTQQEDSAVYLCASSLFSQGEKLFFGSGTQLSVL.

The chain employs TRBV7-9 and TRBJ1-2; D gene unclear. CDR1 is SEHNR, CDR2 FQNEAQ, per germline (reference sequence). V lost 4 bases, J lost 8 bases, and 8 bases lay in between. CDR3 length: 11 residues. CDR3 nucleotides: TGTGCCAGCAGCTCGGACTGGGGCTACACCTTC. It codes for CASSSDWGYTF.

The chain joins TRBV2 to TRBJ1-5, with 10 nucleotides matching TRBD1. The length of the CDR3 is 14 residues. Germline values: CDR1 SNHLY, CDR2 FYNNEI. J lost 4 bases, V lost 8 bases, and 5 bases had no gene match. In DNA form, the CDR3 reads TGTGCCAGCTCGGACAGGGGGGCAAATCAGCCCCAGCATTTT. Its translation is CASSDRGANQPQHF.

V and J are TRBV7-2 and TRBJ2-3; TRBD2 matches 7 bases. There are 15 residues in the CDR3. Germline V CDR1 and CDR2: SGHTA, FQGNSA. J gave up 2 bases and V 5 bases, and 7 bases lay outside the gene matches. CDR3 sequence reads: CASSPTSSYTDTQYF. Here the CDR3 DNA reads TGTGCCAGCAGCCCGACTAGCAGCTACACAGATACGCAGTATTTT.

A single count supports this clone. This chain connects TRBV7-8 to TRBJ1-2, with 12 nucleotides matching TRBD1. The CDR3 contains 17 residues. V was clipped by 5 bases and J by 3 bases; unmatched bases: 10. Germline CDR1 and CDR2: SGHVS and FQNEAQ. The CDR3 here is CASSPGTGGDYHYGYTF. In DNA, the CDR3 is TGTGCCAGCAGCCCAGGGACAGGGGGCGACTATCACTATGGCTACACCTTC. The full variable domain, with the rest looked up from reference TRBV7-8 and TRBJ1-2, is GAGVSQSPRYKVAKRGQDVALRCDPISGHVSLFWYQQALGQGPEFLTYFQNEAQLDKSGLPSDRFFAERPEGSVSTLKIQRTQQEDSAVYLCASSPGTGGDYHYGYTFGSGTRLTVV.

V gene TRBV11-2 combines with J gene TRBJ2-2; TRBD1 agrees at 7 bases. J was trimmed by 4 bases and V by 5 bases; bases with no gene match: 13. Looked up from germline, CDR1 is SGHAT and CDR2 is FQNNGV. The CDR3 is made up of 17 amino acids. The DNA for the CDR3 is TGTGCCAGCAGCGTCGGCCCCAGACAGGGTTTCACCGGGGAGCTGTTTTTT. Amino acid sequence: CASSVGPRQGFTGELFF.

The chain links TRBV14 to TRBJ1-4, with 8 bases fitting TRBD1. V was clipped by 4 bases and J by 3 bases; unmatched bases: 7. Germline CDR1 and CDR2: SGHDN and FVKESK. This CDR3 has 16 amino acids. DNA for the CDR3: TGTGCCAGCAGCCGAGACCCAGGGGGCCCTAATGAAAAACTGTTTTTT. Amino acid sequence: CASSRDPGGPNEKLFF.

CDR3 DNA sequence: TGTGCCAGCAGTAAGCTAGCGGGGGGCAATGAGCAGTTCTTC. Amino acids: CASSKLAGGNEQFF. The V call is TRBV6-5, the J call TRBJ2-1; 11 nucleotides line up with TRBD2. This CDR3 comprises 14 residues. Unmatched junction bases numbered 3, after V lost 5 bases and J lost 6 bases. From germline, CDR1 is MNHEY and CDR2 SVGAGI.